These T cell receptor beta chains were read from a single sample in a study of blood T cell repertoires in COVID-19. Libraries were prepared by immunoSEQ multiplex PCR; TCRdb keeps only in-frame clonotypes and omits some of them. In the table there are around 380,000 clones, about 89% of which are singletons. Material for sequencing was PBMCs or T cells enriched from blood (not recorded which). These receptors all stem from a man younger than 45 who had recovered from COVID-19. Both conserved end residues are part of each CDR3.

v_call cdr3_aa
TRBV6-2/TRBV6-3 CASSYADRATDTQYF
TRBV9 CASSAWRDGGYGYTF
TRBV5-1 CASSLGQGGTEAFF
TRBV5-1 CASSWAGTGTDTQYF
TRBV7-9 CASAVSSGNTIYF
TRBV7-9 CASSLSLVAGANVLTF
TRBV5-1 CASSLESNPNGDGYTF
TRBV4-1 CASSRLGQGFTEAFF
TRBV7-6 CASSLVLRGARRGHEQYF
TRBV2 CASSELGQNSPLHF
TRBV18 CASSPSGGKTYEQYF
TRBV4-3 CASSQESRGFAVYF
TRBV7-8 CASSLVGEQFF
TRBV11-3 CASSPGTDPAYEQYF
TRBV6-4 CASSDVAGGTGELFF
TRBV7-7 CASSLGTGGGHEQYF
TRBV27 CASSPYRGEAFF
TRBV10-3 CAISESAGTGGFQPQHF
TRBV27 CASSLLGGDEKLFF
TRBV7-2 CASSLVGRVTGANVLTF
TRBV9 CASSVGPENNEQFF
TRBV7-2 CASSSSTGYRQPQHF
TRBV11-2 CASSRERSGNTIYF
TRBV6-2/TRBV6-3 CASSSLAQPQHF
TRBV7-6 CASTDGTSGDYEQYF
TRBV5-4 CASSLEHHTEAFF
TRBV9 CASSRQGARGYTF
TRBV27 CASSRLAGGLVDEQYF
TRBV19 CASSADRAGANVLTF
TRBV6-5 CASSSRGQGHEKLFF
TRBV19 CASSTVWRADTIYF
TRBV3-1/TRBV3-2 CASSQEQLSGNTIYF
TRBV7-9 CASSLEGLGVGETQYF
TRBV14 CASSHPGTGPEKLFF
TRBV9 CASSVGSAGKSSYNEQFF
TRBV29-1 CSVVQVSGANVLTF
TRBV5-4 CASSLPGGNVEETQYF
TRBV7-8 CASSKGNRGQPQHF
TRBV6-5 CASRTTGDTEAFF
TRBV4-1 CASSPGLAPNEQFF
TRBV28 CASSPPDYQGAAFF
TRBV6-4 CASSPTGGDYGYTF
TRBV13 CASSWRDESRGFTNSPLHF
TRBV7-2 CASSFGDSNQPQHF
TRBV2 CASRPDQTYRRYF
TRBV5-1 CASRLQGANTGELFF